This entry describes one T cell receptor (beta chain). Its antigen remains unidentified. This CDR3 is 16 amino acids long. The germline V gene has CDR1 SGDLS and CDR2 YYNGEE. Losses at the gene ends were 4 bases for V and 0 bases for J; bases not matched to a gene: 6. The sample comes from a study of graft-versus-host responses after intestinal transplantation. As for the study in general: Recipients underwent multivisceral, liver-intestinal, or isolated intestinal transplants. Anti-thymocyte globulin served as induction for all recipients, who then took tacrolimus and steroids for three to four years. General study results and limits: GvH clones were identified in recipient marrow, with some first appearing in ileum or blood. Some patients had graft-donor T cell macrochimerism, and their allografts showed high graft-versus-host to host-versus-graft clonal ratios.

Assay used: immunoSEQ multiplex PCR; TCRdb lists only in-frame clones, some missing. In the table there are tens of thousands of clones, roughly 89% of which are singletons. The chain employs TRBV9 and TRBJ1-3; TRBD1 matches 8 bases. The starting material was unstimulated CD4+ T cells sorted from spleen or lymph node cells, obtained before intestinal transplant. The receptor comes from a human donor who received an intestinal transplant. Here the CDR3 reads CASSWGTGNSGNTIYF. The DNA of the CDR3 is TGTGCCAGCAGCTGGGGGACAGGCAACTCTGGAAACACCATATATTTT.